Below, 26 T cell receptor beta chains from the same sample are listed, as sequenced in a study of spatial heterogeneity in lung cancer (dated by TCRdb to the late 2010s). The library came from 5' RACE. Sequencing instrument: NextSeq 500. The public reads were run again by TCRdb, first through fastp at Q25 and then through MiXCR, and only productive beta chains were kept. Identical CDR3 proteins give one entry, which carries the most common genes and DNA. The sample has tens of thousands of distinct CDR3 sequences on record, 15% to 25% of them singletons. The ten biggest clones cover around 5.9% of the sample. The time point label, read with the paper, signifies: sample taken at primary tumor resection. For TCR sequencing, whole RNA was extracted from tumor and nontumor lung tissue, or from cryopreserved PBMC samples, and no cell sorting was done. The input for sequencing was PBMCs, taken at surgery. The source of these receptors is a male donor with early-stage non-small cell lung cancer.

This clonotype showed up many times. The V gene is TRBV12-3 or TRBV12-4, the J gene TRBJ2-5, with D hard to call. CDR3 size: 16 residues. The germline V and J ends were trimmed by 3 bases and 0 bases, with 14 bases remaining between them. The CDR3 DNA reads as TGTGCCAGCAGTTTTCTGGCGAAGGCCAACCAAGAGACCCAGTACTTC. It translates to CASSFLAKANQETQYF.

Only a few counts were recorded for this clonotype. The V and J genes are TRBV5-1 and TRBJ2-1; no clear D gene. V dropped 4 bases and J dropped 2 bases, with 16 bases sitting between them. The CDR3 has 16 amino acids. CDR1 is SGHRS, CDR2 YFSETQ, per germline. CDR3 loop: CASSRERLEPYNEQFF. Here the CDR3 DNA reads TGCGCCAGCAGCCGCGAGAGGCTGGAACCCTACAATGAGCAGTTCTTC.

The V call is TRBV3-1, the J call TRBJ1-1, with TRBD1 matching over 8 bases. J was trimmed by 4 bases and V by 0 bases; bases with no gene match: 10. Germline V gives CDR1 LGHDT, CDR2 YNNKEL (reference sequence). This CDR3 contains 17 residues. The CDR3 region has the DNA TGTGCCAGCAGCCAAGATCGCGGCAGGGGGCTTGGCACTGAAGCTTTCTTT. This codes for CASSQDRGRGLGTEAFF.

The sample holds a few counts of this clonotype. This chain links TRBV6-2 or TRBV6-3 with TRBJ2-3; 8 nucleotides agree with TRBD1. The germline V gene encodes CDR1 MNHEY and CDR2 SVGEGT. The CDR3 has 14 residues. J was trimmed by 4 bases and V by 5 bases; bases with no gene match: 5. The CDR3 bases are TGTGCCAGCAGTCCCGGGACAGGCGCAGATACGCAGTATTTT. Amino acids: CASSPGTGADTQYF.

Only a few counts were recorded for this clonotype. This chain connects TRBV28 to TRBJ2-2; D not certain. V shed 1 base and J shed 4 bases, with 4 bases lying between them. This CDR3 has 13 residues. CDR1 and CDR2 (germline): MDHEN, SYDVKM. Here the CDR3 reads CASSLLVTGELFF. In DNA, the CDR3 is TGTGCCAGCAGTTTATTGGTCACCGGGGAGCTGTTTTTT.

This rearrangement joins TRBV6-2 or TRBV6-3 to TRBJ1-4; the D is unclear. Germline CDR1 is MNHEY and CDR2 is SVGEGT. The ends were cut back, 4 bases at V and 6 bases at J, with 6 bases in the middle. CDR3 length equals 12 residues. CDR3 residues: CASSLKDEKLFF. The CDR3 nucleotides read TGTGCCAGCAGTTTGAAGGATGAAAAACTGTTTTTT.

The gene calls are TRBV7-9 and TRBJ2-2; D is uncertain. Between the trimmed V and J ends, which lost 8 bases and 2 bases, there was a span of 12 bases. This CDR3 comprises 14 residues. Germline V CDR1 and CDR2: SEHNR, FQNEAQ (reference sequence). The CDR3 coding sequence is TGTGCCAGCCCTCGACTCTTAAACACCGGGGAGCTGTTTTTT. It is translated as CASPRLLNTGELFF.

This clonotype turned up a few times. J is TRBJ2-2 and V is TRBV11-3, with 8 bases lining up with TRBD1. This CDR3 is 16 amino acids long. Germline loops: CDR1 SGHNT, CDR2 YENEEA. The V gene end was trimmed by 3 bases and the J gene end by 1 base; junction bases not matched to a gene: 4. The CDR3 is CASSFWTGRNTGELFF. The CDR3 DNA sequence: TGTGCCAGCAGCTTCTGGACAGGGAGGAACACCGGGGAGCTGTTTTTT.

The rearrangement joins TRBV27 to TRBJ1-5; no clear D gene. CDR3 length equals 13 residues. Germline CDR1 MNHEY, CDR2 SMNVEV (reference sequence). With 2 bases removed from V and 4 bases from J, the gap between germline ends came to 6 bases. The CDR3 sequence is CASSLELNQPQHF. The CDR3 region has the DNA TGTGCCAGCAGTTTAGAACTAAATCAGCCCCAGCATTTT.

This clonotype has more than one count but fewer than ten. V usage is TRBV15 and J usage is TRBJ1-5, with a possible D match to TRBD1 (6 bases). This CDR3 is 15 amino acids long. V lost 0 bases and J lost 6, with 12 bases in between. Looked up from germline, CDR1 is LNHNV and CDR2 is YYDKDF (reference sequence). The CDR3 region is CATSRDPGGRQPQHF. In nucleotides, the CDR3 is TGTGCCACCAGCAGAGATCCGGGGGGCCGTCAGCCCCAGCATTTT. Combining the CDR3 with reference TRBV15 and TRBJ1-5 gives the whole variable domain DAMVIQNPRYQVTQFGKPVTLSCSQTLNHNVMYWYQQKSSQAPKLLFHYYDKDFNNEADTPDNFQSRRPNTSFCFLDIRSPGLGDTAMYLCATSRDPGGRQPQHFGDGTRLSIL.

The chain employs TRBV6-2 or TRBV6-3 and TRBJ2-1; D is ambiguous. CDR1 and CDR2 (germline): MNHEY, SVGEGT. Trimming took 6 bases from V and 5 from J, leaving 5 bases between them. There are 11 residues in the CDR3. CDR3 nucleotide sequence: TGTGCCAGCAGGCGCCACAATGAGCAGTTCTTC. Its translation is CASRRHNEQFF.

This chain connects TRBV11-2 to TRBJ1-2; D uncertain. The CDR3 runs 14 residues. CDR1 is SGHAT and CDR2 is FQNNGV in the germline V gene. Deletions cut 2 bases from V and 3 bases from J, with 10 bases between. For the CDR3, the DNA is TGTGCCAGCAGCTTAATCTCACCGGACTATGGCTACACCTTC. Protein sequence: CASSLISPDYGYTF.

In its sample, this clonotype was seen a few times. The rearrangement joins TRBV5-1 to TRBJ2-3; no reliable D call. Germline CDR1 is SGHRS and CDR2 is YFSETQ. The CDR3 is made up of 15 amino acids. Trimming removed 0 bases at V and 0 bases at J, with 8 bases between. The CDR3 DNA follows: TGCGCCAGCAGCTTGGAAGCAAAGAGCACAGATACGCAGTATTTT. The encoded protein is CASSLEAKSTDTQYF. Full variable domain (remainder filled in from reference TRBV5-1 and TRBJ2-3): KAGVTQTPRYLIKTRGQQVTLSCSPISGHRSVSWYQQTPGQGLQFLFEYFSETQRNKGNFPGRFSGRQFSNSRSEMNVSTLELGDSALYLCASSLEAKSTDTQYFGPGTRLTVL.

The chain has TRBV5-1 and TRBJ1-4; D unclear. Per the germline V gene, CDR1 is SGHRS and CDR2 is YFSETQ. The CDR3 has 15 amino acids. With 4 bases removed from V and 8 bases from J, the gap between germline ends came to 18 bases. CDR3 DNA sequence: TGCGCCAGCAGCCCTGGCTCCGGGGAAGGGGAAAAACTGTTTTTT. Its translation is CASSPGSGEGEKLFF.

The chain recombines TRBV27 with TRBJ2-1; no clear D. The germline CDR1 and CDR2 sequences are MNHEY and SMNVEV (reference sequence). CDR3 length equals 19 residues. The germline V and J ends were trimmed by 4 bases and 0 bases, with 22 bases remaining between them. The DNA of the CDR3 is TGTGCCAGCAGTTCATCTTCAAGAACCGAGTTAGGCTCCTACAATGAGCAGTTCTTC. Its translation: CASSSSSRTELGSYNEQFF.

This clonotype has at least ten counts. CDR3 in amino acids: CASSTPGGSTDTQYF. The CDR3 region has the DNA TGTGCCAGCAGCACTCCTGGCGGGAGTACAGATACGCAGTATTTT. The V gene is TRBV7-6, the J gene TRBJ2-3, with 7 positions matching TRBD2. This CDR3 is 15 amino acids long. Losses at the gene ends were 5 bases for V and 3 bases for J; bases not matched to a gene: 8. Germline V gene data show CDR1 as SGHVS and CDR2 as FNYEAQ. Supplemented by reference TRBV7-6 and TRBJ2-3, the full variable domain reads GAGVSQSPRYKVTKRGQDVALRCDPISGHVSLYWYRQALGQGPEFLTYFNYEAQQDKSGLPNDRFSAERPEGSISTLTIQRTEQRDSAMYRCASSTPGGSTDTQYFGPGTRLTVL.

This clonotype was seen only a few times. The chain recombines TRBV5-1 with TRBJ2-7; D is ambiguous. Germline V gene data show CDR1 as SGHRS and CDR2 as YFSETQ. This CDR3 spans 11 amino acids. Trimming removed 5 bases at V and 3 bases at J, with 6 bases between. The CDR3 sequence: CASSNIYEQYF. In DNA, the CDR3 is TGCGCCAGCAGTAACATCTACGAGCAGTACTTC. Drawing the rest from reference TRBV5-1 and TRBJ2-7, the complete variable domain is KAGVTQTPRYLIKTRGQQVTLSCSPISGHRSVSWYQQTPGQGLQFLFEYFSETQRNKGNFPGRFSGRQFSNSRSEMNVSTLELGDSALYLCASSNIYEQYFGPGTRLTVT.

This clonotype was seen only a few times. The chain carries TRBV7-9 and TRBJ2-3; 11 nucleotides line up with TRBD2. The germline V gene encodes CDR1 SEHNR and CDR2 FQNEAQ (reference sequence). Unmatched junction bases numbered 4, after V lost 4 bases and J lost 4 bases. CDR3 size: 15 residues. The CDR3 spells CASSSGTSGPDTQYF. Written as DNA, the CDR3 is TGTGCCAGCAGCTCCGGGACTAGCGGCCCAGATACGCAGTATTTT.

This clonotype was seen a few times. CDR3 bases: TGTGCCAGCACCCTGGACTCTGGAGGAGATTCACCCCTCCACTTT. This codes for CASTLDSGGDSPLHF. The chain carries TRBV7-6 and TRBJ1-6; D remains ambiguous. The CDR3 totals 15 residues. V dropped 7 bases and J dropped 8 bases, with 18 bases sitting between them. Germline CDR1 and CDR2: SGHVS and FNYEAQ.

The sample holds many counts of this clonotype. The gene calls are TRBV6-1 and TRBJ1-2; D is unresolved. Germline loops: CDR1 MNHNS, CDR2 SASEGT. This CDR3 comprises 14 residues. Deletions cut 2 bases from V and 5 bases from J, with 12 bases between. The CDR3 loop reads CASSEYPSDYGYTF. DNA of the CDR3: TGTGCCAGCAGTGAATATCCCTCAGATTATGGCTACACCTTC.

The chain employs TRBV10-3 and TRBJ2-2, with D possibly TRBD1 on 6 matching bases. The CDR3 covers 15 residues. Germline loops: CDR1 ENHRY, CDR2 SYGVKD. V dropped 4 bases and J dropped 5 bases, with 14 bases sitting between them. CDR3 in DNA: TGTGCCATCAGTGCAAGGGCCACAGGGACCGGGGAGCTGTTTTTT. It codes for CAISARATGTGELFF.

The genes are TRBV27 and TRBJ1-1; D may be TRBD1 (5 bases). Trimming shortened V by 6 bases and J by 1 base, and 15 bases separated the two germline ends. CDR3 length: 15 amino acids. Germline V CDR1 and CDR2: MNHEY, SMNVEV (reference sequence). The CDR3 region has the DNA TGTGCCAGCAGCCAGACTGGGGACCCGAACACTGAAGCTTTCTTT. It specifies CASSQTGDPNTEAFF.

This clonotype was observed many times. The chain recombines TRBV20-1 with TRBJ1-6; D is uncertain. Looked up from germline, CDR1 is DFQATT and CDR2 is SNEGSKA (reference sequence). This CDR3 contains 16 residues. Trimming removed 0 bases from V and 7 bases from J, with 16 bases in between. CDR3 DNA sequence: TGCAGTGCTAGAGATCTCCTCAAAGGGTTAAATTCACCCCTCCACTTT. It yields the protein CSARDLLKGLNSPLHF.

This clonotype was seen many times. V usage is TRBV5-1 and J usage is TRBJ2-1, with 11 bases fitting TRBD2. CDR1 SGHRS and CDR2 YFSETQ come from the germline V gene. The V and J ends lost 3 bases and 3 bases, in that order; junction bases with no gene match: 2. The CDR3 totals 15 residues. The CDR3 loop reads CASSSGLAVYNEQFF. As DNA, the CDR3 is TGCGCCAGCAGCTCGGGACTAGCGGTCTACAATGAGCAGTTCTTC.

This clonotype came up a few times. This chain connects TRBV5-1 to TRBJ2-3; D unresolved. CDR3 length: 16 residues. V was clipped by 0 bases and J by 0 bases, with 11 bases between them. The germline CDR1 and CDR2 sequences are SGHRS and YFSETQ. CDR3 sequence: CASSLDGPRSTDTQYF. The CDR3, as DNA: TGCGCCAGCAGCTTGGACGGACCCAGGAGCACAGATACGCAGTATTTT.

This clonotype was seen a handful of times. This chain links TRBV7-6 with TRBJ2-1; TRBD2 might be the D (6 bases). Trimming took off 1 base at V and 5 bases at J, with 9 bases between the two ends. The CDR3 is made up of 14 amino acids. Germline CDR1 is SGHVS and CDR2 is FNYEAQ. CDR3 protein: CASSLVSGDNEQFF. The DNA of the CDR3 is TGTGCCAGCAGCTTAGTATCGGGGGACAATGAGCAGTTCTTC.